Described below is a single TCR beta chain sequence and its context. This entry is derived from a study of blood T cell repertoires in COVID-19. Study at large: T cells, B-cell-depleted T cells, or PBMCs supplied cDNA or gDNA.

CDR3 size: 14 residues. V gave up 8 bases and J gave up 2 bases, with 12 bases separating them. Per germline, CDR1 MRHNA and CDR2 SNTAGT. All enrollees were about 18 to 95 years old and from about 24 US areas. The assay was immunoSEQ multiplex PCR, and TCRdb's table has in-frame clones only and misses some. The profile shows roughly 300,000 clones, approximately 90% of them singletons. The material sequenced was PBMCs or T cells enriched from blood (not recorded which). The source of this sequence is a young woman who had recovered from COVID-19. The chain is built from TRBV6-4 and TRBJ2-2, with D tentatively TRBD1 (5 bases). CDR3 in amino acids: CASAGDSNTGELFF. The CDR3 region has the DNA TGTGCCAGCGCAGGAGACAGCAACACCGGGGAGCTGTTTTTT.